These T cell receptor beta chains were read from a single sample in a study of control samples from healthy donors and cancer patients. Sequenced by immunoSEQ multiplex PCR; TCRdb stores in-frame clones only, minus some. The sample holds roughly 25,000 clones; approximately 91% are singletons and the top ten take around 15%. The sample comprised PBMCs. These receptors were taken from a man aged 45-65 years with lung cancer. Both conserved end residues are part of each CDR3.

V gene: TRBV6-6; J gene: TRBJ1-3; CDR3 protein: CASSYEVGSGNTIYF
V gene: TRBV28; J gene: TRBJ2-3; CDR3 protein: CASRDPSGGSTDTQYF
V gene: TRBV7-3; J gene: TRBJ1-3; CDR3 protein: CASSVTGLSGNTIYF
V gene: TRBV6-5; J gene: TRBJ2-6; CDR3 protein: CASRPSTGANVLTF
V gene: TRBV2; J gene: TRBJ1-5; CDR3 protein: CASRGQGIGNQPQHF
V gene: TRBV6-6; J gene: TRBJ1-1; CDR3 protein: CASSYTGTGSTEAFF
V gene: TRBV7-2; J gene: TRBJ1-1; CDR3 protein: CASSTGLGTEAFF
V gene: TRBV19; J gene: TRBJ2-3; CDR3 protein: CASSTLGQGDTQYF
V gene: TRBV28; J gene: TRBJ2-5; CDR3 protein: CAIRPGIVETQYF
V gene: TRBV6-5; J gene: TRBJ2-1; CDR3 protein: CASSPSGGPYNEQFF
V gene: TRBV19; J gene: TRBJ1-5; CDR3 protein: CASSSGQGFNQPQHF
V gene: TRBV19; J gene: TRBJ2-2; CDR3 protein: CASRAGPWNTGELFF
V gene: TRBV19; J gene: TRBJ2-5; CDR3 protein: CASSTDRVRPQETQYF
V gene: TRBV19; J gene: TRBJ2-7; CDR3 protein: CASSSGQGDSTYEQYF
V gene: TRBV28; J gene: TRBJ1-2; CDR3 protein: CATFLYGYTF
V gene: TRBV4-1; J gene: TRBJ2-5; CDR3 protein: CASSPKDRFGETQYF
V gene: TRBV7-9; J gene: TRBJ1-1; CDR3 protein: CASRERTNTEAFF
V gene: TRBV6-5; J gene: TRBJ1-1; CDR3 protein: CASSFEGARVEAFF
V gene: TRBV6-5; J gene: TRBJ2-5; CDR3 protein: CASSLQGVGETQYF
V gene: TRBV7-2; J gene: TRBJ2-1; CDR3 protein: CASSLDSGPHNEQFF
V gene: TRBV13; J gene: TRBJ1-1; CDR3 protein: CASSLTGLNTEAFF
V gene: TRBV5-4; J gene: TRBJ2-7; CDR3 protein: CASSLGGDGAYEQYF
V gene: TRBV7-2; J gene: TRBJ2-7; CDR3 protein: CASSYFPGQGAGEQYF
V gene: TRBV5-1; J gene: TRBJ2-5; CDR3 protein: CASSLDLTGGEETQYF
V gene: TRBV7-2; J gene: TRBJ2-3; CDR3 protein: CASSFLPSTDTQYF
V gene: TRBV5-4; J gene: TRBJ2-3; CDR3 protein: CASSLGRVTSTDTQYF
V gene: TRBV18; J gene: TRBJ1-1; CDR3 protein: CASSFEGGRTEAFF
V gene: TRBV6-4; J gene: TRBJ1-1; CDR3 protein: CASSAGMNTEAFF
V gene: TRBV5-8; J gene: TRBJ2-7; CDR3 protein: CASSLGDGTYEQYF
V gene: TRBV5-8; J gene: TRBJ2-2; CDR3 protein: CASRTGTNTGELFF
V gene: TRBV4-3; J gene: TRBJ1-6; CDR3 protein: CASSHGTPDQSPLHF
V gene: TRBV15; J gene: TRBJ2-5; CDR3 protein: CATSRDTGEETQYF
V gene: TRBV9; J gene: TRBJ2-7; CDR3 protein: CASSVTDRVLEQYF
V gene: TRBV18; J gene: TRBJ1-1; CDR3 protein: CASSPVANTEAFF
V gene: TRBV20-1; J gene: TRBJ2-3; CDR3 protein: CSASVTSGGMDTQYF
V gene: TRBV5-1; J gene: TRBJ2-3; CDR3 protein: CASSWDYQGPDTQYF
V gene: TRBV4-1; J gene: TRBJ1-1; CDR3 protein: CASSHDPGQGLPLEAFF
V gene: TRBV18; J gene: TRBJ1-2; CDR3 protein: CASSPTTYLQGHGYTF
V gene: TRBV28; J gene: TRBJ1-2; CDR3 protein: CASSFSSRGYTF
V gene: TRBV2; J gene: TRBJ2-7; CDR3 protein: CASSEAQGVYEQYF
V gene: TRBV7-3; J gene: TRBJ1-1; CDR3 protein: CASSLTGSNTEAFF
V gene: TRBV7-8; J gene: TRBJ1-1; CDR3 protein: CASSLVPGTEAFF
V gene: TRBV5-4; J gene: TRBJ2-5; CDR3 protein: CASSDREFAETQYF